This T cell receptor (beta chain) came from a study of blood T cell repertoires in COVID-19. The CDR3 extends over 15 amino acids. V lost 6 bases and J 5 bases, leaving 16 bases between the germline ends. Germline loops: CDR1 SNHLY, CDR2 FYNNEI. Measured with immunoSEQ multiplex PCR; TCRdb has only the in-frame clones, and not every one. The repertoire holds a few hundred thousand clones, with about 86% as singletons. Sample: peripheral blood. The source is a young man with active or convalescent COVID-19. The rearrangement joins TRBV2 to TRBJ1-4, with D possibly being TRBD1 (5 bases). This CDR3 is CASRGLGGRNEKLFF. CDR3 nucleotide sequence: TGTGCCAGCAGAGGACTCGGGGGTAGGAATGAAAAACTGTTTTTT.